The next 23 T cell receptor beta chains were all read from a single sample in a study of T cell repertoires in cytomegalovirus infection. No antigens are known for them. TCRdb analysed the reads with MiXCR anew, one entry per CDR3 protein. The sample has some 900,000 distinct CDR3 sequences, about 31% seen once; the top ten hold around 12%. Sequenced here: cultured CD8+ T cells from PBMCs, sampled from culture after CMV antigen stimulation. The source is a human donor in good health (CMV status not recorded). Some clones in this sample may be carry-over from other donors' samples.

The CDR3 protein is CASSLEGALTDEQFF. DNA of the CDR3: TGTGCCAGCAGTTTAGAGGGGGCATTGACCGATGAGCAGTTCTTC. This chain links TRBV27 with TRBJ2-1, with TRBD1 matching over 7 bases. J gave up 8 bases and V 2 bases, and 9 bases lay outside the gene matches. Germline CDR1 MNHEY, CDR2 SMNVEV (reference sequence). The CDR3 sequence is 15 residues long.

This clonotype was counted only a few times. The chain has TRBV6-1 and TRBJ1-1; D not certain. Germline CDR1 reads MNHNS; CDR2 reads SASEGT. The CDR3 consists of 14 residues. The V end was cut by 2 bases, the J end by 8 bases, with 15 bases between. The CDR3 DNA sequence: TGTGCCAGCAGTGAACTGGAGGGCCTGACCGAAGCTTTCTTT. Its protein is CASSELEGLTEAFF.

V usage is TRBV7-9 and J usage is TRBJ2-1; no clear D gene. Trimming stripped 3 bases from V and 0 bases from J, with 6 bases between. The length of the CDR3 is 14 residues. CDR1 is SEHNR and CDR2 is FQNEAQ in the germline V gene (reference sequence). The CDR3 protein is CASSFRLSYNEQFF. CDR3 nucleotides: TGTGCCAGCAGCTTTAGGCTCTCCTACAATGAGCAGTTCTTC.

This rearrangement joins TRBV28 to TRBJ1-5; 7 bases map to TRBD1. Trimming removed 6 bases from V and 1 base from J; junction bases left unmatched: 18. The CDR3 spans 19 residues. From germline, CDR1 is MDHEN and CDR2 SYDVKM. CDR3 DNA: TGTGCCAGCAGCCACCCACGACAGGGCTCCCTACAGAGCAATCAGCCCCAGCATTTT. Protein sequence: CASSHPRQGSLQSNQPQHF. Complete variable domain (other parts from reference TRBV28 and TRBJ1-5): DVKVTQSSRYLVKRTGEKVFLECVQDMDHENMFWYRQDPGLGLRLIYFSYDVKMKEKGDIPEGYSVSREKKERFSLILESASTNQTSMYLCASSHPRQGSLQSNQPQHFGDGTRLSIL.

V gene TRBV27 combines with J gene TRBJ1-1; D possibly corresponds to TRBD1 (6 bases). The V and J ends lost 5 bases and 1 base respectively, with 14 bases between them. From germline, CDR1 is MNHEY and CDR2 SMNVEV (reference sequence). CDR3 size: 15 residues. CDR3 amino acids: CASSEIQGWNTEAFF. The CDR3 DNA follows: TGTGCCAGCAGTGAGATACAGGGTTGGAACACTGAAGCTTTCTTT.

This clonotype occurred a few times. The V gene is TRBV6-1, the J gene TRBJ2-3; TRBD2 matches at 15 bases. The CDR3 runs to 16 residues. In germline, CDR1 is MNHNS, CDR2 SASEGT. V lost 6 bases and J lost 5; bases outside the gene matches: 6. The CDR3 loop reads CASRRTSGGAGDTQYF. CDR3 coding DNA: TGTGCCAGCAGACGGACTAGCGGGGGGGCCGGAGATACGCAGTATTTT.

This clonotype was observed a few times. An end of the junction does not agree with germline; a read error may underlie this. The rearrangement joins TRBV7-7 to TRBJ2-1; the match to TRBD2 covers 9 bases. Germline V gives CDR1 SSHAT, CDR2 FNYEAQ (reference sequence). This CDR3 contains 18 residues. The CDR3 region has the DNA TGTGCTAGCACCCTCGGGACTAGCCCCGCAAAATTCTACAATGAGCAGTTCTTC. Its translation: CASTLGTSPAKFYNEQFF.

This clonotype was counted between two and nine times. The DNA is omitted, as the CDR3 cannot be located on it reliably, and the CDR3 follows TCRdb's listing. The chain has TRBV19 and TRBJ1-2; the table gives TRBD1 as D, unverified against the DNA. From germline, CDR1 is LNHDA and CDR2 SQIVND (reference sequence). The CDR3 length is 16 residues, termini included. The CDR3 region is CASHSTLGLRDYGYTF.

V usage is TRBV29-1 and J usage is TRBJ2-1; a possible D gene is TRBD1 (6 bases). The germline V and J ends were trimmed by 8 bases and 4 bases, with 12 bases remaining between them. Germline lookup yields CDR1 SQVTM and CDR2 ANQGSEA. CDR3 length: 12 residues. In DNA form, the CDR3 reads TGCAGCCGAGGGGGAACTTACAATGAGCAGTTCTTC. It is translated as CSRGGTYNEQFF.

The chain recombines TRBV7-2 with TRBJ1-5, with TRBD1 identical over 8 bases. Looked up from germline, CDR1 is SGHTA and CDR2 is FQGNSA. The CDR3 runs to 15 residues. Trimming removed 2 bases from V and 7 bases from J; junction bases left unmatched: 7. The CDR3 nucleotides read TGTGCCAGCAGCTTATACAGGGGGTGGGGACAGCCCCAGCATTTT. Protein sequence: CASSLYRGWGQPQHF.

The rearrangement links TRBV7-6 to TRBJ1-6; 8 bases map to TRBD1. V gave up 0 bases and J gave up 7 bases; unmatched junction bases: 5. The germline gives CDR1 SGHVS, CDR2 FNYEAQ. This CDR3 has 16 amino acids. The CDR3 reads CASSLAGGTGNSPLHF. DNA of the CDR3: TGTGCCAGCAGCTTAGCCGGAGGGACAGGAAATTCACCCCTCCACTTT.

This clonotype occurred a few times. J is TRBJ2-5 and V is TRBV4-3; 9 bases match TRBD1. Germline V gene lookup returns CDR1 LGHNA and CDR2 YSLEER. CDR3 length equals 15 residues. V dropped 1 base and J dropped 2; count of bases not matched to a gene: 2. For the CDR3, the DNA is TGCGCCAGCAGCCAAGGAGGGACAGGGCAAGAGACCCAGTACTTC. Translating it yields CASSQGGTGQETQYF.

This clonotype was seen more than once but under ten times. The genes are TRBV6-5 and TRBJ2-3; D unclear. The CDR3 is 16 amino acids. The germline V gene encodes CDR1 MNHEY and CDR2 SVGAGI. Trimming took 0 bases from V and 2 from J, leaving 12 bases between them. The chain's CDR3 is CASSYSKLALTDTQYF. The DNA for the CDR3 is TGTGCCAGCAGTTACTCCAAGCTGGCCCTCACAGATACGCAGTATTTT.

On this clonotype: Possible read error: a much larger clone is one base away. The chain combines TRBV7-6 with TRBJ2-2; TRBD1 matches 8 bases. The CDR3 runs 15 residues. Per the germline V gene, CDR1 is SGHVS and CDR2 is FNYEAQ. CDR3 amino acids: CASSYGQGGTEELFF. The CDR3 DNA sequence: TGTGCCAGCAGCTATGGACAGGGAGGCACCGAGGAGCTGTTTTTT.

V usage is TRBV27 and J usage is TRBJ1-2; D is uncertain. Germline V gives CDR1 MNHEY, CDR2 SMNVEV (reference sequence). The CDR3 length is 15 residues. Trimming left V 6 bases short and J 2 bases short, with 16 bases between. As DNA, the CDR3 is TGTGCCAGCAGGCTGGGCCAAGCAGGCAACTATGGCTACACCTTC. Protein product: CASRLGQAGNYGYTF.

This clonotype was detected a few times. CDR3 loop: CASSSTGTGSYQPQHF. CDR3 nucleotide sequence: TGTGCCAGCAGCTCGACCGGGACAGGGAGCTATCAGCCCCAGCATTTT. The chain combines TRBV7-9 with TRBJ1-5, with 9 bases aligning to TRBD1. Germline CDR1 reads SEHNR; CDR2 reads FQNEAQ (reference sequence). Unmatched junction bases numbered 9, after V lost 4 bases and J lost 5 bases. The CDR3 length is 16 residues.

This clonotype is a singleton in its sample. Just one base apart from a much larger clone, this may be a read error. This rearrangement joins TRBV2 to TRBJ1-2; D possibly corresponds to TRBD1 (6 bases). Germline values: CDR1 SNHLY, CDR2 FYNNEI. The CDR3 is 14 amino acids. The CDR3 DNA reads TGTGTCAGCAGTGAACGTTGGGGGCCCTATGGCTACACCTTC. It encodes CVSSERWGPYGYTF.

The chain joins TRBV27 to TRBJ2-1; 8 bases agree with TRBD2. CDR1 is MNHEY and CDR2 is SMNVEV in the germline V gene (reference sequence). J lost 10 bases, V lost 1 base, and 15 bases had no gene match. There are 17 residues in the CDR3. The CDR3 sequence: CASSLLASGWKRGEQFF. As DNA, the CDR3 is TGTGCCAGCAGTTTATTGGCTAGCGGGTGGAAACGTGGGGAGCAGTTCTTC.

The J gene is TRBJ1-2, the V gene TRBV7-9, with TRBD1 matching 7 bases. Germline V CDR1 and CDR2: SEHNR, FQNEAQ (reference sequence). Unmatched junction bases numbered 3, after V lost 6 bases and J lost 2 bases. The CDR3 is made up of 13 amino acids. The CDR3 protein is CASRRDRNYGYTF. The CDR3, as DNA: TGTGCCAGCAGACGGGACAGAAACTATGGCTACACCTTC.

This clonotype was counted between two and nine times. The rearrangement uses TRBV4-3 and TRBJ2-1, with a weak D call TRBD1 (5 bases). V shed 1 base and J shed 7 bases, with 14 bases lying between them. There are 15 residues in the CDR3. Germline V gives CDR1 LGHNA, CDR2 YSLEER. The CDR3 spells CASSQVYGAMNEQFF. CDR3 nucleotides: TGCGCCAGCAGCCAAGTCTATGGGGCGATGAATGAGCAGTTCTTC.

This clonotype was found a few times. The rearrangement joins TRBV29-1 to TRBJ2-3; tentative D call: TRBD1 (5 bases). The CDR3 runs to 15 residues. Trimming left V 0 bases short and J 0 bases short, with 10 bases between. Germline V CDR1 and CDR2: SQVTM, ANQGSEA. The CDR3 nucleotides are TGCAGCGTTGAAGATTCAGGGCTGAGCACAGATACGCAGTATTTT. It yields the protein CSVEDSGLSTDTQYF.

With respect to this clonotype: Germline is not matched at one junction end, which may reflect a read error. This chain uses TRBV19 with TRBJ1-5; D perhaps matches TRBD1 (6 bases). The germline V gene has CDR1 LNHDA and CDR2 SQIVND (reference sequence). The CDR3 sequence is 14 residues long. The CDR3 loop is CASTYREGNPPQHF. CDR3 DNA: TGTGCCAGTACGTACAGGGAGGGGAATCCGCCCCAGCATTTT.

The chain has TRBV27 and TRBJ2-7, with TRBD2 matching 9 bases. V lost 3 bases to trimming and J lost 0 bases; unmatched junction nucleotides: 6. The CDR3 loop spans 16 amino acids. The germline V gene has CDR1 MNHEY and CDR2 SMNVEV (reference sequence). The CDR3 DNA reads as TGTGCCAGCAGTTTGGTAGCGGGGGCCAGCTCCTACGAGCAGTACGTC. It specifies CASSLVAGASSYEQYV.